The entry that follows covers one TCR beta chain sequence. Sequenced by immunoSEQ multiplex PCR; TCRdb stores in-frame clones only, minus some. This sample has about 130,000 clones; 70% to 85% occur once, and the top ten carry 9% to 15%. These data belong to a study of blood T cell repertoires in COVID-19. Germline lookup yields CDR1 LNHDA and CDR2 SQIVND (reference sequence). The V end lost 8 bases, the J end lost 5 bases, and 15 bases lay between the germline ends. The CDR3 is made up of 13 amino acids. J is TRBJ1-1 and V is TRBV19; the D is unclear. The source is a woman aged 60-75 years with acute or convalescent COVID-19. The specimen was peripheral blood. The CDR3 coding sequence is TGTGCCAGTCGATGGGAGGGAGGGACTGAAGCTTTCTTT. Translating it yields CASRWEGGTEAFF.